A single sample gave rise to the 30 T cell receptor beta chains below, sequenced in a study of regulatory T cells in long-lasting Graves disease. Researchers made TCR beta libraries by using iRepertoire HTBI primers and running Arm-PCR on CDR3 regions. One entry per CDR3 protein results from TCRdb running MiXCR on the multiplex PCR reads. The sample holds about 430,000 distinct CDR3 sequences, roughly a fifth seen once. The time point denotes: persistent/refractory GD, antithyroid drugs over 5 years with positive TRAb. From RNA extracted from PBMCs, the TCR library was made. The sequences come from peripheral blood mononuclear cells (PBMCs), collected when the disease was refractory, from a patient treated with antithyroid drugs. Receptor source: a female donor with Graves disease.

V gene TRBV4-2 combines with J gene TRBJ2-7; no definite D call. Trimming took 1 base from V and 1 from J, leaving 5 bases between them. Germline-derived CDR1 and CDR2 are LGHNA and YNFKEQ. The CDR3 has 13 amino acids. CDR3 sequence reads: CASSQAESYEQYF. As DNA, the CDR3 is TGTGCCAGCAGCCAAGCGGAATCCTACGAGCAGTACTTC.

This clonotype was detected a few times. The rearrangement joins TRBV27 to TRBJ1-2; D might be TRBD1 (6 bases). Germline-derived CDR1 and CDR2 are MNHEY and SMNVEV (reference sequence). The CDR3 has 11 residues. Trimming stripped 4 bases from V and 6 bases from J, with 6 bases between. CDR3 in amino acids: CASSSGDGYTF. The CDR3 DNA reads as TGTGCCAGCAGTTCAGGGGATGGCTACACCTTC.

This clonotype was found a few times. The gene calls are TRBV7-8 and TRBJ1-3; the D is unclear. This CDR3 is built from 16 residues. The germline CDR1 and CDR2 sequences are SGHVS and FQNEAQ. The V end was cut by 1 base, the J end by 0 bases, with 10 bases between. CDR3 protein: CASSLVPGYSGNTIYF. In DNA form, the CDR3 reads TGTGCCAGCAGCTTAGTCCCCGGGTACTCTGGAAACACCATATATTTT.

J is TRBJ2-3 and V is TRBV10-2; D possibly uses TRBD1 or TRBD2 (5 bases each). The CDR3 extends over 15 amino acids. Trimming cost V 7 bases and J 5 bases, with 19 bases left between them. Germline V gene data show CDR1 as WSHSY and CDR2 as SAAADI. The CDR3 here is CASTGTSMMGDTQYF. The CDR3 region has the DNA TGCGCCAGCACCGGGACGTCGATGATGGGAGATACGCAGTATTTT.

The chain joins TRBV20-1 to TRBJ1-1; D might be TRBD1 (5 bases). This CDR3 is 14 amino acids long. From germline, CDR1 is DFQATT and CDR2 SNEGSKA (reference sequence). Trimming shortened V by 2 bases and J by 2 bases, and 12 bases separated the two germline ends. The CDR3 coding sequence is TGCAGTGCTAGACCTTCCGGGACCAACACTGAAGCTTTCTTT. It codes for CSARPSGTNTEAFF.

This clonotype was picked up many times. The rearrangement joins TRBV11-2 to TRBJ1-2, with no clear D. The CDR3 consists of 15 residues. The germline gives CDR1 SGHAT, CDR2 FQNNGV. V was trimmed by 1 base and J by 6 bases, leaving 15 bases between them. CDR3 nucleotides: TGTGCCAGCAGCTTAGGGGAGGAGGGCTGGCATGGCTACACCTTC. Amino acid sequence: CASSLGEEGWHGYTF.

The CDR3 loop reads CATSSQGINEQYF. DNA for the CDR3: TGTGCCACCAGCAGCCAAGGGATCAACGAGCAGTACTTC. The rearrangement links TRBV15 to TRBJ2-7, with D uncertain. CDR1 and CDR2 (germline): LNHNV, YYDKDF (reference sequence). V was shortened by 3 bases and J by 5 bases, with 11 bases between the two germline ends. CDR3 length: 13 residues.

This clonotype was observed a handful of times. V is TRBV7-2 and J is TRBJ1-4; D perhaps matches TRBD1 (6 bases). The length of the CDR3 is 18 residues. CDR1 and CDR2 from the germline V gene are SGHTA and FQGNSA. V was clipped by 0 bases and J by 7 bases, with 21 bases between them. CDR3 in DNA: TGTGCCAGCAGCTTAGCGCTTTTTGGGGGGGGCTTGGTTGAAAAACTGTTTTTT. Translated, it gives CASSLALFGGGLVEKLFF.

This clonotype has more than one count but fewer than ten. J is TRBJ2-3 and V is TRBV2; D is perhaps TRBD1 (6 bases). There are 14 residues in the CDR3. The V end was cut by 3 bases, the J end by 6 bases, with 13 bases between. CDR1 and CDR2 (germline): SNHLY, FYNNEI. CDR3 DNA: TGTGCCAGCAGTGAGGCTGGGCAGGGGGATACGCAGTATTTT. Its protein product is CASSEAGQGDTQYF.

This clonotype was seen just once. A read error may explain this, as a much larger clone is one base away. This chain links TRBV7-9 with TRBJ1-1; D is uncertain. The CDR3 is made up of 16 amino acids. Germline V gene data show CDR1 as SEHNR and CDR2 as FQNEAQ (reference sequence). The CDR3 is CASSLGGPPRGTGAFF. CDR3 DNA sequence: TGTGCCAGCAGCTTAGGCGGACCCCCTCGAGGAACTGGAGCTTTCTTT.

In its sample, this clonotype was seen a few times. V usage is TRBV5-1 and J usage is TRBJ2-7; 15 nucleotides agree with TRBD2. CDR3 length: 19 amino acids. Trimming removed 5 bases from V and 0 bases from J; junction bases left unmatched: 12. The germline V gene has CDR1 SGHRS and CDR2 YFSETQ. CDR3 sequence reads: CASRATGTSGRFFSYEQYF. The CDR3 DNA sequence: TGCGCCAGCAGGGCCACCGGGACTAGCGGGAGGTTTTTCTCCTACGAGCAGTACTTC.

Many counts were recorded for this clonotype. The chain links TRBV20-1 to TRBJ2-7; TRBD2 might be the D (6 bases). CDR1 DFQATT and CDR2 SNEGSKA come from the germline V gene (reference sequence). Trimming pared 8 bases from V and 2 bases from J, leaving 16 bases between. The CDR3 covers 13 residues. The chain's CDR3 is CSTPGRQAYEQYF. CDR3 nucleotide sequence: TGCAGTACCCCCGGGAGACAAGCCTACGAGCAGTACTTC.

In this sample, this clonotype turned up many times. This chain uses TRBV27 with TRBJ1-6; D gene uncertain. Trimming pared 6 bases from V and 0 bases from J, leaving 9 bases between. Germline CDR1 MNHEY, CDR2 SMNVEV (reference sequence). The CDR3 totals 15 residues. CDR3 protein: CASSPPRSYNSPLHF. The CDR3, as DNA: TGTGCCAGCAGCCCCCCGCGCTCCTATAATTCACCCCTCCACTTT.

The chain employs TRBV7-3 and TRBJ2-1; D ambiguous. The CDR3 consists of 14 residues. Germline CDR1 is SGHTA and CDR2 is FQGTGA. Trimming removed 1 base from V and 8 bases from J, with 12 bases in between. The CDR3 is CASSLRVSQDEQFF. The CDR3 nucleotides are TGTGCCAGCAGCTTAAGGGTCTCCCAGGATGAGCAGTTCTTC.

In its sample, this clonotype was seen many times. This chain joins TRBV7-9 and TRBJ2-5; no clear D. Germline assignment: CDR1 SEHNR and CDR2 FQNEAQ (reference sequence). The CDR3 length is 14 residues. Deletions cut 4 bases from V and 1 base from J, with 10 bases between. CDR3 in amino acids: CASSSSGTQETQYF. The CDR3 DNA reads TGTGCCAGCAGCTCGTCGGGTACCCAAGAGACCCAGTACTTC.

This clonotype was seen only a few times. V gene TRBV29-1 combines with J gene TRBJ2-7; the match to TRBD2 covers 11 bases. The ends lost 7 bases at V and 4 bases at J; junction bases unmatched: 9. The CDR3 length is 14 residues. Per the germline V gene, CDR1 is SQVTM and CDR2 is ANQGSEA. Here the CDR3 reads CSAIAGTSGYEQYF. The CDR3 DNA reads TGCAGCGCTATAGCCGGGACTAGCGGATACGAGCAGTACTTC.

This chain links TRBV4-1 with TRBJ2-1; no clear D. Per the germline V gene, CDR1 is MGHRA and CDR2 is YSYEKL. V was trimmed by 7 bases and J by 1 base, leaving 11 bases between them. The CDR3 length is 14 residues. Here the CDR3 reads CASTHFQSYNEQFF. CDR3 DNA sequence: TGCGCCAGCACTCATTTCCAGTCCTACAATGAGCAGTTCTTC.

The rearrangement joins TRBV20-1 to TRBJ2-7; TRBD2 matches 11 bases. CDR3 length: 12 amino acids. Germline lookup yields CDR1 DFQATT and CDR2 SNEGSKA (reference sequence). The ends lost 6 bases at V and 7 bases at J; junction bases unmatched: 5. The CDR3 loop is CSATTSGMEQYF. The CDR3 coding sequence is TGCAGTGCGACGACTAGCGGGATGGAGCAGTACTTC.

This clonotype turned up a few times. This chain links TRBV6-1 with TRBJ2-6; unclear D gene. V dropped 7 bases and J dropped 1 base, with 8 bases sitting between them. This CDR3 contains 14 residues. The germline V gene encodes CDR1 MNHNS and CDR2 SASEGT. The CDR3 sequence: CASTSYSGANVLTF. The DNA of the CDR3 is TGTGCCAGCACTTCGTATTCTGGGGCCAACGTCCTGACTTTC.

This clonotype was counted at least ten times. V and J are TRBV27 and TRBJ1-4; TRBD1 matches 8 bases. Trimming at V came to 3 bases and at J to 7 bases, leaving 4 bases not matched to a gene. There are 14 residues in the CDR3. Germline CDR1 and CDR2: MNHEY and SMNVEV (reference sequence). The CDR3 DNA reads TGTGCCAGCAGTTTTCAGGGGGCTGGTGAAAAACTGTTTTTT. Translated: CASSFQGAGEKLFF. Based on the CDR3 plus reference TRBV27 and TRBJ1-4, the full variable domain is EAQVTQNPRYLITVTGKKLTVTCSQNMNHEYMSWYRQDPGLGLRQIYYSMNVEVTDKGDVPEGYKVSRKEKRNFPLILESPSPNQTSLYFCASSFQGAGEKLFFGSGTQLSVL.

About this clonotype itself: This may come from a read error, since a much larger clone is one base off. This chain uses TRBV6-1 with TRBJ1-6, with 8 bases aligning to TRBD1. The CDR3 has 15 residues. Germline CDR1 and CDR2: MNHNS and SASEGT. This CDR3 reads CDSSWGQATHSPLHF. CDR3 bases: TGTGACAGCAGCTGGGGACAGGCCACTCATTCACCCCTCCACTTT.

This clonotype was seen at least ten times. In DNA, the CDR3 is TGTGCCAGCAGTAAATCGACAGGGGATGGCAATCAGCCCCAGCATTTT. Translating gives CASSKSTGDGNQPQHF. The rearrangement links TRBV28 to TRBJ1-5; TRBD1 matches 8 bases. Germline V gene data show CDR1 as MDHEN and CDR2 as SYDVKM. V lost 5 bases to trimming and J lost 2 bases; unmatched junction nucleotides: 8. CDR3 size: 16 residues.

DNA for the CDR3: TGCGCCAGCAGCAGCAAACGGGACTCCTTTACCCTCAGCGAGCAGTACTTC. Its translation: CASSSKRDSFTLSEQYF. The chain couples TRBV5-1 to TRBJ2-7, with D tentatively TRBD2 (6 bases). Between the trimmed V and J ends, which lost 4 bases and 6 bases, there was a span of 26 bases. This CDR3 spans 17 amino acids. Germline CDR1 and CDR2: SGHRS and YFSETQ.

This clonotype was seen more than once but under ten times. The rearrangement joins TRBV6-1 to TRBJ1-1; D remains unclear. V dropped 8 bases and J dropped 3 bases, with 13 bases sitting between them. The CDR3 sequence is 13 residues long. From germline, CDR1 is MNHNS and CDR2 SASEGT. CDR3 sequence reads: CASCREKYTEAFF. The CDR3 DNA sequence: TGTGCCAGCTGTCGGGAAAAATACACTGAAGCTTTCTTT.

This chain connects TRBV20-1 to TRBJ2-2, with TRBD1 matching over 10 bases. The CDR3 totals 16 residues. The germline gives CDR1 DFQATT, CDR2 SNEGSKA (reference sequence). Trimming at V came to 7 bases and at J to 4 bases, leaving 12 bases not matched to a gene. CDR3 bases: TGCAGTGGCAGAAAACCCGGGACAGGGGCCACCGGGGAGCTGTTTTTT. This gives the protein CSGRKPGTGATGELFF.

This clonotype has at least ten counts. The chain recombines TRBV7-8 with TRBJ1-4, with D perhaps matching TRBD1 (6 bases). This CDR3 region has 13 residues. Per germline, CDR1 SGHVS and CDR2 FQNEAQ. The germline V and J ends were trimmed by 5 bases and 13 bases, with 17 bases remaining between them. CDR3 DNA sequence: TGTGCCAGCAGCCCGGGACACGGCGGCTCACTGTTTTTT. Protein: CASSPGHGGSLFF.

The chain combines TRBV19 with TRBJ2-7, with D unresolved. The germline V gene encodes CDR1 LNHDA and CDR2 SQIVND (reference sequence). The CDR3 sequence is 13 residues long. Trimming stripped 5 bases from V and 3 bases from J, with 11 bases between. This CDR3 reads CASSRNIGYEQYF. For the CDR3, the DNA is TGTGCCAGTAGTCGAAATATCGGCTACGAGCAGTACTTC.

The CDR3 coding sequence is TGTGCCAGCAGCCAACATCCTACTAGCGGAGGTGGGACCCAGTACTTC. As protein: CASSQHPTSGGGTQYF. The chain joins TRBV3-1 to TRBJ2-5, with 8 bases that match TRBD2. CDR1 is LGHDT, CDR2 YNNKEL, per germline (reference sequence). CDR3 size: 16 residues. Trimming removed 2 bases from V and 7 bases from J; junction bases left unmatched: 12.

This clonotype has at least ten counts. The genes are TRBV27 and TRBJ1-5; D is undetermined. This CDR3 is 15 amino acids long. The germline gives CDR1 MNHEY, CDR2 SMNVEV (reference sequence). V lost 0 bases, J lost 4 bases, and 10 bases lay in between. The CDR3 bases are TGTGCCAGCAGTTTATCTTGGTCAGTTAATCAGCCCCAGCATTTT. Translated, it gives CASSLSWSVNQPQHF.

The chain couples TRBV5-5 to TRBJ2-1; D gene uncertain. V lost 0 bases and J lost 2, with 9 bases in between. The CDR3 is 15 amino acids. Germline values: CDR1 SGHKS, CDR2 YYEKEE (reference sequence). Here the CDR3 DNA reads TGTGCCAGCAGCTTGGAATCCCGGGCCTACAATGAGCAGTTCTTC. Protein product: CASSLESRAYNEQFF.